This T cell receptor (beta chain) was documented in a study of blood T cells in healthy people across ages. Findings of the study overall: From one million sequenced T cells, diversity estimates were lower bounds. In older individuals, TCR beta diversity per million T cells was lower, falling roughly linearly with age.

This clonotype turned up a few times. Its antigen remains unidentified. CDR3 size: 18 residues. Germline assignment: CDR1 LGHNA and CDR2 YNFKEQ. V lost 4 bases, J lost 1 base, and 10 bases stayed unmatched. Sample-barcoded 5' priming and a J-beta primer mix drove a second PCR of about 7 to 12 cycles. TCRdb reprocessed the 5' RACE reads via MiXCR and lists one record per CDR3 protein. The table includes about 1.5 million distinct CDR3 sequences, about 40% detected once. The sequenced material came from blood. The receptor was derived from a woman aged 18 to 35 in good health. The chain has TRBV4-2 and TRBJ2-3, with 11 positions matching TRBD2. The chain's CDR3 is CASSRFETSGDRTDTQYF. CDR3 coding DNA: TGTGCCAGCAGCCGCTTCGAGACTAGCGGGGATCGCACAGATACGCAGTATTTT.